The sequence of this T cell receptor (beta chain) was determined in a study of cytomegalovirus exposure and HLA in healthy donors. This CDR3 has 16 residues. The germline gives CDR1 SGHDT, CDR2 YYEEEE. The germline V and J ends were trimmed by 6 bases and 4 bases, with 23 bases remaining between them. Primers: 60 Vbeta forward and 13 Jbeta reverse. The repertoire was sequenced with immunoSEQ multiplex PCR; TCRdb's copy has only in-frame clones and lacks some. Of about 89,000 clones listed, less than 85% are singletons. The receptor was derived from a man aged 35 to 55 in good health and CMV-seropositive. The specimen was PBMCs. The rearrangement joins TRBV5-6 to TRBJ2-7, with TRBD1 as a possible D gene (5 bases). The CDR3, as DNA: TGTGCCAGCACGTCATCCAGGACAACACCCCGATACGAGCAGTACTTC. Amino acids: CASTSSRTTPRYEQYF.